Sequencing of this T cell receptor beta chain was carried out in a study of monozygotic twins with inflammatory bowel disease. CDR3 length: 14 amino acids. CDR1 and CDR2 from the germline V gene are DFQATT and SNEGSKA (reference sequence). From the 5' RACE reads, TCRdb lists one entry per CDR3 protein and no DNA. The listing records 110,000 to 150,000 distinct CDR3 sequences. The V and J genes are TRBV20-1 and TRBJ2-3; TCRdb's D call, TRBD1, is unchecked because there is no DNA. Sequencing was performed on blood. The TCR sequence derives from a human donor with ulcerative colitis or Crohn's disease, or a healthy co-twin of an affected twin (not recorded which). Here the CDR3 reads CSARDFRVGNTQYF.